Listed here is a single TCR beta chain. The sample belongs to a study of cytomegalovirus exposure and HLA in healthy donors. The PCR contained 60 Vbeta and 13 Jbeta primers. Sequencing used immunoSEQ multiplex PCR; TCRdb keeps in-frame clones, though not all of them. Of 55,000 to 70,000 clones in the sample, about four fifths were seen once. Material: PBMCs. The receptor was isolated from a woman younger than 45 in good health and CMV-seronegative.

This CDR3 is CASRGDRAMTETQYF. The CDR3 DNA reads TGTGCCAGCAGGGGGGACAGGGCGATGACGGAGACCCAGTACTTC. The chain employs TRBV6-5 and TRBJ2-5; 9 nucleotides match TRBD1. The CDR3 runs to 15 residues. Germline CDR1 reads MNHEY; CDR2 reads SVGAGI. Unmatched junction bases numbered 10, after V lost 6 bases and J lost 5 bases.